These 31 T cell receptor beta chains were sequenced from one sample in a study of blood T cell repertoires in COVID-19 (dated by TCRdb to 2019 to 2021). Library prep was done by the immunoSEQ multiplex PCR assay. TCRdb limited this immuneACCESS table to in-frame rearrangements with V and J called. A share of clones is missing; checked studies link under half to unresolved V genes, and the rest is unexplained. The sample table holds roughly 500,000 clones, of which about 91% were seen once. The ten most abundant clones make up 0.8% to 0.9% of the sample. Sequencing was carried out using peripheral blood. These receptors were obtained from a man aged 18 to 30 with COVID-19, enrolled during active disease.

The chain carries TRBV3-1 (or the pseudogene TRBV3-2) and TRBJ2-7; 9 nucleotides match TRBD2. With 3 bases clipped from V and 4 bases from J, the junction kept 7 bases outside the gene matches. CDR1 is LGHDT and CDR2 is YNNKEL in the germline V gene (reference sequence). The CDR3 runs to 15 residues. The CDR3 nucleotides are TGTGCCAGCAGCCACCCAGCGGGGGGCTTTTACGAGCAGTACTTC. The encoded protein is CASSHPAGGFYEQYF.

The chain employs TRBV7-6 and TRBJ2-7, with 10 bases fitting TRBD2. Germline lookup yields CDR1 SGHVS and CDR2 FNYEAQ. Unmatched junction bases numbered 9, after V lost 4 bases and J lost 3 bases. The CDR3 runs 16 residues. The CDR3 sequence: CASSSPSGGVDYEQYF. Written as DNA, the CDR3 is TGTGCCAGCAGCTCACCCAGCGGGGGGGTGGACTACGAGCAGTACTTC.

The V call is TRBV11-2, the J call TRBJ2-1; 8 nucleotides line up with TRBD1. CDR1 and CDR2 (germline): SGHAT, FQNNGV. The CDR3 totals 16 residues. Trimming cost V 6 bases and J 6 bases; bases outside gene matches: 13. CDR3 nucleotide sequence: TGTGCCAGCAGGGTTAGAGGTGGGACAGGAACCAATGAGCAGTTCTTC. Translating it yields CASRVRGGTGTNEQFF. Variable domain in full (rest from reference TRBV11-2 and TRBJ2-1): EAGVAQSPRYKIIEKRQSVAFWCNPISGHATLYWYQQILGQGPKLLIQFQNNGVVDDSQLPKDRFSAERLKGVDSTLKIQPAKLEDSAVYLCASRVRGGTGTNEQFFGPGTRLTVL.

The V and J genes are TRBV5-4 and TRBJ2-3, with 12 bases matching TRBD2. The CDR3 is 18 residues long. Germline assignment: CDR1 SGHNT and CDR2 YYREEE (reference sequence). J was trimmed by 0 bases and V by 3 bases; bases with no gene match: 8. The CDR3 spells CASSSRGGTSGSTDTQYF. DNA of the CDR3: TGTGCCAGCAGCTCCAGAGGGGGGACTAGCGGGAGCACAGATACGCAGTATTTT.

The chain couples TRBV3-1 (or the pseudogene TRBV3-2) to TRBJ2-1; D not resolved. V shed 4 bases and J shed 2 bases, with 6 bases lying between them. Germline V gene data show CDR1 as LGHDT and CDR2 as YNNKEL (reference sequence). This CDR3 is built from 13 residues. CDR3 residues: CASSLSTYNEQFF. CDR3 sequence (DNA): TGTGCCAGCAGCCTGTCAACCTACAATGAGCAGTTCTTC.

V is TRBV6-6 and J is TRBJ1-5, with D possibly being TRBD1 (5 bases). The CDR3 consists of 15 residues. The V end lost 3 bases, the J end lost 10 bases, and 19 bases lay between the germline ends. Per the germline V gene, CDR1 is MNHNY and CDR2 is SVGAGI (reference sequence). The DNA for the CDR3 is TGTGCCAGCAGTTATTCTGGCAGGGTTGGTGAACCCCAGCATTTT. Translated: CASSYSGRVGEPQHF.

In the case of this clone: Other DNA sequences of this sample code for an identical CDR3. The V call is TRBV2, the J call TRBJ1-2, with 8 positions matching TRBD1. There are 13 residues in the CDR3. V gave up 4 bases and J gave up 3 bases; unmatched junction bases: 1. Per germline, CDR1 SNHLY and CDR2 FYNNEI. The CDR3 DNA is TGTGCCAGCAGTGTACAGGGGGACTATGGCTACACCTTC. This codes for CASSVQGDYGYTF.

The chain employs TRBV7-9 and TRBJ2-3; 10 bases agree with TRBD1. V shed 4 bases and J 5 bases; nucleotides not matched to a gene: 9. The CDR3 has 16 residues. The V gene's germline CDR1 is SEHNR and CDR2 FQNEAQ (reference sequence). The CDR3 DNA reads as TGTGCCAGCAGCTACCACCGGGACAGGGGAGGAGATACGCAGTATTTT. Its protein is CASSYHRDRGGDTQYF.

V usage is TRBV6-5 and J usage is TRBJ1-1; 9 bases match TRBD1. The CDR3 totals 14 residues. Germline values: CDR1 MNHEY, CDR2 SVGAGI. The V and J ends lost 6 bases and 1 base, in that order; junction bases with no gene match: 3. CDR3 loop: CASRRTGENTEAFF. The CDR3 region has the DNA TGTGCCAGCAGACGGACAGGGGAGAACACTGAAGCTTTCTTT.

The chain is built from TRBV18 and TRBJ2-1; tentatively, D is TRBD2 (5 bases). Germline CDR1 and CDR2: KGHSH and LQKENI. The CDR3 spans 14 residues. Between the trimmed V and J ends, which lost 4 bases and 10 bases, there was a span of 17 bases. The CDR3 sequence: CASSHFSEGHEQFF. The CDR3 DNA reads as TGTGCCAGCTCACACTTTTCCGAGGGCCACGAGCAGTTCTTC.

The rearrangement uses TRBV6-5 and TRBJ1-2, with 7 bases fitting TRBD1. This CDR3 contains 13 residues. V was pared by 4 bases and J by 7 bases, with 6 bases of the junction left unmatched. In germline, CDR1 is MNHEY, CDR2 SVGAGI. The DNA for the CDR3 is TGTGCCAGCAGTTGGGGCAGGGGGTTTGGCTACACCTTC. Translating gives CASSWGRGFGYTF.

This clone occurred once. The chain carries TRBV3-1 (or the pseudogene TRBV3-2) and TRBJ2-3, with D perhaps TRBD1 (6 bases). The ends were cut back, 6 bases at V and 2 bases at J, with 9 bases in the middle. The CDR3 covers 13 residues. Germline V gene lookup returns CDR1 LGHDT and CDR2 YNNKEL (reference sequence). The CDR3 protein is CASRRQDTDTQYF. The CDR3 DNA is TGTGCCAGCAGACGACAGGACACAGATACGCAGTATTTT.

The chain joins TRBV23-1 to TRBJ2-1; D not resolved. Being an ORF, TRBV23-1 has a function that is uncertain. This CDR3 spans 11 amino acids. Trimming pared 3 bases from V and 8 bases from J, leaving 5 bases between. CDR3: CASSHCDEQFF. The CDR3 region has the DNA TGCGCCAGCAGTCATTGCGATGAGCAGTTCTTC.

The chain recombines TRBV15 with TRBJ2-7; no reliable D call. Trimming stripped 0 bases from V and 5 bases from J, with 14 bases between. Germline CDR1 reads LNHNV; CDR2 reads YYDKDF (reference sequence). The CDR3 is 15 residues long. CDR3 region: CATSREIRLGHEQYF. CDR3 in DNA: TGTGCCACCAGCAGAGAGATCAGGTTAGGTCACGAGCAGTACTTC. Looking up the rest from reference TRBV15 and TRBJ2-7 gives the full variable domain: DAMVIQNPRYQVTQFGKPVTLSCSQTLNHNVMYWYQQKSSQAPKLLFHYYDKDFNNEADTPDNFQSRRPNTSFCFLDIRSPGLGDTAMYLCATSREIRLGHEQYFGPGTRLTVT.

The CDR3 loop reads CASSQDRDRGRGTGELFF. CDR3 bases: TGTGCCAGCAGCCAAGACCGGGACAGGGGGCGCGGCACCGGGGAGCTGTTTTTT. The rearrangement joins TRBV3-1 (or the pseudogene TRBV3-2) to TRBJ2-2; 12 positions agree with TRBD1. Unmatched junction bases numbered 6, after V lost 0 bases and J lost 4 bases. The CDR3 has 18 amino acids. Germline values: CDR1 LGHDT, CDR2 YNNKEL (reference sequence).

This clone was picked up one time. CDR3 amino acids: CAWNGQGTYNEQFF. Here the CDR3 DNA reads TGTGCCTGGAATGGGCAGGGGACCTACAATGAGCAGTTCTTC. The gene calls are TRBV30 and TRBJ2-1, with D possibly TRBD1 on 6 matching bases. Trimming took off 4 bases at V and 2 bases at J, with 12 bases between the two ends. The CDR3 has 14 residues. Germline V gene sequence: CDR1 GTSNPN, CDR2 SVGIG (reference sequence).

The chain joins TRBV5-1 to TRBJ2-7; 9 bases are shared with TRBD2. V shed 2 bases, J shed 1 base, and the junction held 4 bases outside the gene matches. CDR1 and CDR2 from the germline V gene are SGHRS and YFSETQ. The CDR3 sequence is 15 residues long. This chain's CDR3 is CASSFGSGRSYEQYF. The DNA for the CDR3 is TGCGCCAGCAGCTTCGGTAGCGGGAGATCCTACGAGCAGTACTTC.

This clone was recorded once. V is TRBV18 and J is TRBJ2-3; 7 bases fit TRBD2. The length of the CDR3 is 17 residues. The germline CDR1 and CDR2 sequences are KGHSH and LQKENI. Losses at the gene ends were 1 base for V and 0 bases for J; bases not matched to a gene: 7. The DNA for the CDR3 is TGTGCCAGCTCACCACTTGGCGGGGGTACTAGCACAGATACGCAGTATTTT. Its protein is CASSPLGGGTSTDTQYF.

This clone was picked up one time. This chain uses TRBV2 with TRBJ2-7; 10 bases agree with TRBD2. Trimming removed 10 bases from V and 3 bases from J; junction bases left unmatched: 15. CDR1 is SNHLY, CDR2 FYNNEI, per germline. This CDR3 region has 16 residues. The CDR3 region has the DNA TGTGCCATCATGATAAACCCCGGGACTAGCGACTACGAGCAGTACTTC. Encoded protein: CAIMINPGTSDYEQYF.

The rearrangement links TRBV19 to TRBJ1-2; D gene unclear. The CDR3 runs to 14 residues. The V gene's germline CDR1 is LNHDA and CDR2 SQIVND (reference sequence). With 6 bases removed from V and 0 bases from J, the gap between germline ends came to 11 bases. CDR3 in amino acids: CASSPQEANYGYTF. The CDR3 nucleotides read TGTGCCAGTAGCCCTCAGGAAGCTAACTATGGCTACACCTTC.

This chain connects TRBV27 to TRBJ2-7; the match to TRBD1 covers 9 bases. With 3 bases clipped from V and 2 bases from J, the junction kept 8 bases outside the gene matches. This CDR3 has 16 amino acids. CDR1 and CDR2 (germline): MNHEY, SMNVEV (reference sequence). The CDR3 sequence is CASSLRQGVRAYEQYF. CDR3 DNA sequence: TGTGCCAGCAGTTTGCGACAGGGGGTCAGGGCCTACGAGCAGTACTTC.

The chain joins TRBV6-5 to TRBJ1-5; possible D gene TRBD1, 6 bases. The length of the CDR3 is 13 residues. The germline gives CDR1 MNHEY, CDR2 SVGAGI. V lost 4 bases and J lost 6, with 10 bases in between. In nucleotides, the CDR3 is TGTGCCAGCAGTTTTGACAGGTTTCAGCCCCAGCATTTT. Translating it yields CASSFDRFQPQHF.

The chain uses TRBV19 and TRBJ2-7; 11 bases match TRBD1. V lost 5 bases, J lost 4 bases, and 4 bases stayed unmatched. Per the germline V gene, CDR1 is LNHDA and CDR2 is SQIVND (reference sequence). The CDR3 has 14 residues. In DNA form, the CDR3 reads TGTGCCAGTAGTGACGGACAGGGGGCTTACGAGCAGTACTTC. This codes for CASSDGQGAYEQYF.

This chain links TRBV15 with TRBJ2-1; D not certain. Germline values: CDR1 LNHNV, CDR2 YYDKDF (reference sequence). This CDR3 has 17 amino acids. V dropped 0 bases and J dropped 3 bases, with 15 bases sitting between them. The CDR3 region has the DNA TGTGCCACCAGCAGAGATTGGAAGAGCGCCTTCTACAATGAGCAGTTCTTC. Translated, it gives CATSRDWKSAFYNEQFF. Full variable domain (outside the CDR3, taken from reference TRBV15 and TRBJ2-1): DAMVIQNPRYQVTQFGKPVTLSCSQTLNHNVMYWYQQKSSQAPKLLFHYYDKDFNNEADTPDNFQSRRPNTSFCFLDIRSPGLGDTAMYLCATSRDWKSAFYNEQFFGPGTRLTVL.

The chain employs TRBV11-2 and TRBJ2-5; D remains unclear. Germline assignment: CDR1 SGHAT and CDR2 FQNNGV. The V and J ends lost 0 bases and 1 base respectively, with 6 bases between them. The CDR3 loop spans 14 amino acids. The CDR3 sequence is CASSLDRIQETQYF. As DNA, the CDR3 is TGTGCCAGCAGCTTAGACAGGATCCAAGAGACCCAGTACTTC. Full variable domain (rest looked up from reference TRBV11-2 and TRBJ2-5): EAGVAQSPRYKIIEKRQSVAFWCNPISGHATLYWYQQILGQGPKLLIQFQNNGVVDDSQLPKDRFSAERLKGVDSTLKIQPAKLEDSAVYLCASSLDRIQETQYFGPGTRLLVL.

V and J are TRBV5-4 and TRBJ2-1; 11 positions match TRBD2. The V gene end was trimmed by 0 bases and the J gene end by 4 bases; junction bases not matched to a gene: 6. This CDR3 region has 17 residues. Germline V gives CDR1 SGHNT, CDR2 YYREEE (reference sequence). This chain's CDR3 is CASSLAKLAGEYNEQFF. CDR3 DNA sequence: TGTGCCAGCAGCTTGGCCAAACTAGCGGGGGAGTACAATGAGCAGTTCTTC.

The chain couples TRBV6-5 to TRBJ1-2, with TRBD1 matching over 7 bases. The V and J ends lost 0 bases and 5 bases, in that order; junction bases with no gene match: 9. CDR1 and CDR2 (germline): MNHEY, SVGAGI. There are 16 residues in the CDR3. CDR3 region: CASSYSYLTGEYGYTF. The CDR3 nucleotides are TGTGCCAGCAGTTACTCGTACCTAACAGGGGAATATGGCTACACCTTC.

The rearrangement links TRBV15 to TRBJ2-1; 12 bases agree with TRBD2. The CDR3 length is 15 residues. CDR1 and CDR2 (germline): LNHNV, YYDKDF (reference sequence). V dropped 1 base and J dropped 6; count of bases not matched to a gene: 1. The CDR3 DNA reads as TGTGCCACCAGCAGAGGACTAGCGGGGGTCAATGAGCAGTTCTTC. As protein: CATSRGLAGVNEQFF.

The chain recombines TRBV7-8 with TRBJ1-6; D is perhaps TRBD1 (6 bases). Between the trimmed V and J ends, which lost 5 bases and 9 bases, there was a span of 14 bases. Germline V lookup: CDR1 SGHVS, CDR2 FQNEAQ. The CDR3 length is 14 residues. For the CDR3, the DNA is TGTGCCAGCAGCCCCCCGGGGGGGGCTTCACCCCTCCACTTT. This encodes CASSPPGGASPLHF.

This chain links TRBV9 with TRBJ2-4; 11 nucleotides match TRBD2. This CDR3 spans 16 amino acids. CDR1 is SGDLS, CDR2 YYNGEE, per germline. Trimming cost V 4 bases and J 3 bases; bases outside gene matches: 6. CDR3 protein: CASSPGLAGGKNIQYF. The CDR3 DNA sequence: TGTGCCAGCAGCCCCGGTCTAGCGGGAGGCAAAAACATTCAGTACTTC.

The CDR3 coding sequence is TGTGCCAGCAGCTTAGACAGAGGAGAGACCCAGTACTTC. Translating it yields CASSLDRGETQYF. J is TRBJ2-5 and V is TRBV11-2; D gene ambiguous. Germline V gene data show CDR1 as SGHAT and CDR2 as FQNNGV. This CDR3 is 13 amino acids long. The ends were cut back, 0 bases at V and 4 bases at J, with 6 bases in the middle.